These 26 T cell receptor beta chains originate from one sample sequenced in a study of blood T cell repertoires in COVID-19. Sequencing used immunoSEQ multiplex PCR; TCRdb keeps in-frame clones, though not all of them. Of 80,000 to 85,000 clones in the sample, roughly 88% were seen once. The sample taken for sequencing was peripheral blood. These receptors originate from a woman aged 80 or older with acute or convalescent COVID-19.

For the CDR3, the DNA is TGTGCCAGCAACGAGGGTATTAGAACTGAAGCTTTCTTT. Amino acid sequence: CASNEGIRTEAFF. The genes are TRBV6-5 and TRBJ1-1, with D unclear. CDR3 size: 13 residues. Trimming cost V 7 bases and J 5 bases, with 14 bases left between them. The V gene's germline CDR1 is MNHEY and CDR2 SVGAGI.

CDR3 coding DNA: TGTGCCAGCAGCTTAGGTCAGGGGCGGGGGCACTACAATGAGCAGTTCTTC. This translates into CASSLGQGRGHYNEQFF. The V call is TRBV11-2, the J call TRBJ2-1, with D perhaps TRBD2 (7 bases). The CDR3 covers 17 residues. The V end lost 1 base, the J end lost 3 bases, and 16 bases lay between the germline ends. CDR1 SGHAT and CDR2 FQNNGV come from the germline V gene.

The J gene is TRBJ2-7, the V gene TRBV30; 9 positions match TRBD2. Germline lookup yields CDR1 GTSNPN and CDR2 SVGIG (reference sequence). V lost 3 bases and J lost 3; bases outside the gene matches: 6. This CDR3 is 14 amino acids long. Written as DNA, the CDR3 is TGTGCCTGGAGGTCGATTAGCGGGAGCTACGAGCAGTACTTC. Translation gives CAWRSISGSYEQYF.

CDR3 loop: CASGYSQGTADQPQHF. In DNA form, the CDR3 reads TGTGCTAGTGGTTACTCTCAGGGGACAGCGGATCAGCCCCAGCATTTT. The chain links TRBV12-5 to TRBJ1-5; TRBD1 aligns across 7 bases. Germline V gene data show CDR1 as LGHNT and CDR2 as FRNRAP. The CDR3 has 16 residues. V trimming: 4 bases; J trimming: 5 bases; junction bases outside the gene matches: 11.

The chain carries TRBV12-3 or TRBV12-4 and TRBJ1-1; no clear D. CDR3 length equals 12 residues. The germline V and J ends were trimmed by 1 base and 8 bases, with 8 bases remaining between them. In nucleotides, the CDR3 is TGTGCCAGCAGTTTAGGGCCGGGAGAAGCTTTCTTT. This codes for CASSLGPGEAFF.

This chain joins TRBV2 and TRBJ1-5; D is possibly TRBD1 (5 bases). Germline assignment: CDR1 SNHLY and CDR2 FYNNEI. Between the trimmed V and J ends, which lost 4 bases and 3 bases, there was a span of 10 bases. There are 14 residues in the CDR3. The CDR3 coding sequence is TGTGCCAGCAGTGCTCAGGGAATCAATCAGCCCCAGCATTTT. This sequence encodes CASSAQGINQPQHF. The full variable domain, in which reference TRBV2 and TRBJ1-5 provide the parts outside the CDR3, is EPEVTQTPSHQVTQMGQEVILRCVPISNHLYFYWYRQILGQKVEFLVSFYNNEISEKSEIFDDQFSVERPDGSNFTLKIRSTKLEDSAMYFCASSAQGINQPQHFGDGTRLSIL.

Only a few counts were recorded for this clone. V gene TRBV27 combines with J gene TRBJ1-1, with a possible D match to TRBD1 (5 bases). The CDR3 length is 16 residues. Germline loops: CDR1 MNHEY, CDR2 SMNVEV (reference sequence). Trimming pared 6 bases from V and 0 bases from J, leaving 17 bases between. CDR3 sequence (DNA): TGTGCCAGCAGCCCTATCTGGACGGACATGAACACTGAAGCTTTCTTT. This sequence encodes CASSPIWTDMNTEAFF.

The chain recombines TRBV25-1 with TRBJ1-2; 9 positions match TRBD1. The germline V gene has CDR1 MGHDK and CDR2 SYGVNS. The CDR3 is 15 residues long. V gave up 2 bases and J gave up 5 bases; unmatched junction bases: 6. Here the CDR3 DNA reads TGTGCCAGCAGTGAAACCGGGACAGGGAAATATGGCTACACCTTC. This codes for CASSETGTGKYGYTF.

The rearrangement joins TRBV6-2 or TRBV6-3 to TRBJ1-1, with TRBD1 matching over 7 bases. V shed 6 bases and J 7 bases; nucleotides not matched to a gene: 5. This CDR3 has 12 residues. The germline gives CDR1 MNHEY, CDR2 SVGEGT. The CDR3 bases are TGTGCCAGCAGCCAGACAGGGATTGAAGCTTTCTTT. Encoded protein: CASSQTGIEAFF.

The chain links TRBV2 to TRBJ2-5; TRBD1 agrees at 7 bases. CDR3 length: 14 residues. The ends lost 7 bases at V and 0 bases at J; junction bases unmatched: 5. Germline CDR1 reads SNHLY; CDR2 reads FYNNEI. The CDR3 reads CASTPTGNQETQYF. The CDR3 coding sequence is TGTGCCAGCACCCCGACAGGGAACCAAGAGACCCAGTACTTC.

The V gene is TRBV10-3, the J gene TRBJ2-3; 12 bases are shared with TRBD2. V trimming: 4 bases; J trimming: 4 bases; junction bases outside the gene matches: 3. Germline CDR1 reads ENHRY; CDR2 reads SYGVKD. This CDR3 comprises 15 residues. The CDR3 DNA is TGTGCCATCAGTGGCCTAGCGGGAGGGCCAGATACGCAGTATTTT. Residues: CAISGLAGGPDTQYF.

The CDR3 DNA is TGTGCCATCAGTGAGCCGGTCTCTGGAAACACCATATATTTT. Its translation: CAISEPVSGNTIYF. J is TRBJ1-3 and V is TRBV10-3; D remains ambiguous. This CDR3 comprises 14 residues. The germline gives CDR1 ENHRY, CDR2 SYGVKD. V was pared by 2 bases and J by 0 bases, with 5 bases between.

The V and J genes are TRBV9 and TRBJ2-2; 9 bases match TRBD2. The germline V gene encodes CDR1 SGDLS and CDR2 YYNGEE. The CDR3 has 16 amino acids. After removal of 4 bases from V and 8 bases from J, the junction contained 12 bases not matched to a gene. Written as DNA, the CDR3 is TGTGCCAGCAGCCCCGTCTCTAGCGGGACGGGTGGGGAGCTGTTTTTT. Its protein is CASSPVSSGTGGELFF. Filled out from reference TRBV9 and TRBJ2-2, the complete variable domain reads DSGVTQTPKHLITATGQRVTLRCSPRSGDLSVYWYQQSLDQGLQFLIQYYNGEERAKGNILERFSAQQFPDLHSELNLSSLELGDSALYFCASSPVSSGTGGELFFGEGSRLTVL.

The chain recombines TRBV18 with TRBJ2-1, with D possibly matching TRBD1 (6 bases). The germline V and J ends were trimmed by 0 bases and 4 bases, with 19 bases remaining between them. CDR3 length: 18 residues. Germline V gene sequence: CDR1 KGHSH, CDR2 LQKENI. The CDR3 DNA is TGTGCCAGCTCACCACCAGGGTTCGGGCAGGGGCTTTACAATGAGCAGTTCTTC. Translation gives CASSPPGFGQGLYNEQFF.

The chain joins TRBV5-3 to TRBJ2-5, with D possibly TRBD1 on 6 matching bases. TRBV5-3 is flagged as an ORF with uncertain function. V lost 4 bases and J 2 bases, leaving 15 bases between the germline ends. The CDR3 is 15 amino acids. CDR3 sequence: CARSQPRGGQETQYF. CDR3 DNA: TGTGCCAGAAGCCAACCCAGGGGTGGGCAAGAGACCCAGTACTTC.

The chain links TRBV5-1 to TRBJ2-1, with TRBD2 identical over 8 bases. Trimming took 2 bases from V and 7 from J; bases not matched to a gene: 8. Germline V gene data show CDR1 as SGHRS and CDR2 as YFSETQ. CDR3 length equals 15 residues. The CDR3 region is CASSFEREKWNEQFF. The CDR3, as DNA: TGCGCCAGCAGCTTCGAGCGGGAGAAGTGGAATGAGCAGTTCTTC.

The chain joins TRBV19 to TRBJ2-5, with 9 bases matching TRBD2. Losses at the gene ends were 1 base for V and 1 base for J; bases not matched to a gene: 16. The V gene's germline CDR1 is LNHDA and CDR2 SQIVND (reference sequence). The CDR3 spans 20 residues. The CDR3 bases are TGTGCCAGTAGTATAGGGAGCATCTCATGGAAGCGGGGGGCCCAAGAGACCCAGTACTTC. Translated: CASSIGSISWKRGAQETQYF.

The chain links TRBV5-1 to TRBJ1-6; D is perhaps TRBD1 (5 bases). CDR1 and CDR2 (germline): SGHRS, YFSETQ. CDR3 length: 14 amino acids. The V and J ends lost 1 base and 9 bases respectively, with 11 bases between them. The DNA of the CDR3 is TGCGCCAGCAGCTTGTTACAGGAGGGTTCACCCCTCCACTTT. Translated: CASSLLQEGSPLHF.

The V call is TRBV19, the J call TRBJ1-1; D may be TRBD1 (6 bases). This CDR3 region has 17 residues. Germline V gene data show CDR1 as LNHDA and CDR2 as SQIVND (reference sequence). Trimming took 5 bases from V and 0 from J, leaving 19 bases between them. The CDR3 region is CASSPPRGEGVNTEAFF. The CDR3 coding sequence is TGTGCCAGTAGTCCCCCGAGGGGAGAGGGGGTGAACACTGAAGCTTTCTTT.

The V and J genes are TRBV11-2 and TRBJ1-6; 8 positions agree with TRBD1. This CDR3 contains 14 residues. Germline assignment: CDR1 SGHAT and CDR2 FQNNGV. After removal of 3 bases from V and 7 bases from J, the junction contained 2 bases not matched to a gene. The DNA of the CDR3 is TGTGCCAGCAGCTTCCGGGACAGGAATTCACCCCTCCACTTT. Translation: CASSFRDRNSPLHF.

V usage is TRBV19 and J usage is TRBJ1-2; tentatively, D is TRBD1 (6 bases). Germline lookup yields CDR1 LNHDA and CDR2 SQIVND (reference sequence). Trimming left V 7 bases short and J 8 bases short, with 35 bases between. This CDR3 region has 19 residues. CDR3 nucleotide sequence: TGTGCCAGTATACCCGTATCGACGACAGGATTGCCCCGAGCAAGCGGCTACACCTTC. It translates to CASIPVSTTGLPRASGYTF.

This clone has more than one count but fewer than ten. J is TRBJ2-7 and V is TRBV2; 7 bases match TRBD1. After removal of 8 bases from V and 4 bases from J, the junction contained 11 bases not matched to a gene. CDR1 is SNHLY and CDR2 is FYNNEI in the germline V gene. The CDR3 is 14 amino acids. CDR3 coding DNA: TGTGCCAGCTGCCCTAGGACAGGAGGTTACGAGCAGTACTTC. It translates to CASCPRTGGYEQYF. Together with reference TRBV2 and TRBJ2-7, the CDR3 gives the full variable domain: EPEVTQTPSHQVTQMGQEVILRCVPISNHLYFYWYRQILGQKVEFLVSFYNNEISEKSEIFDDQFSVERPDGSNFTLKIRSTKLEDSAMYFCASCPRTGGYEQYFGPGTRLTVT.

This sequence joins TRBV5-1 and TRBJ1-1; possible D gene TRBD1, 6 bases. The CDR3 extends over 17 amino acids. Trimming took 2 bases from V and 3 from J, leaving 20 bases between them. Looked up from germline, CDR1 is SGHRS and CDR2 is YFSETQ. Here the CDR3 reads CASSFSGGRIKDTEAFF. CDR3 nucleotides: TGCGCCAGCAGCTTTTCGGGGGGCCGAATTAAGGACACTGAAGCTTTCTTT. Looking up the rest from reference TRBV5-1 and TRBJ1-1 gives the full variable domain: KAGVTQTPRYLIKTRGQQVTLSCSPISGHRSVSWYQQTPGQGLQFLFEYFSETQRNKGNFPGRFSGRQFSNSRSEMNVSTLELGDSALYLCASSFSGGRIKDTEAFFGQGTRLTVV.

This clone was seen a single time. The chain has TRBV30 and TRBJ2-1; no definite D call. CDR1 and CDR2 (germline): GTSNPN, SVGIG (reference sequence). V was trimmed by 0 bases and J by 4 bases, leaving 10 bases between them. This CDR3 is 14 amino acids long. The CDR3 DNA follows: TGTGCCTGGAGTGTCCAGACAATTTACAATGAGCAGTTCTTC. This encodes CAWSVQTIYNEQFF.

The chain recombines TRBV18 with TRBJ1-5; 8 nucleotides line up with TRBD1. The CDR3 contains 13 residues. In germline, CDR1 is KGHSH, CDR2 LQKENI. V lost 3 bases, J lost 7 bases, and 2 bases stayed unmatched. The CDR3 reads CASSPDRVQPQHF. The CDR3 bases are TGTGCCAGCTCACCGGACAGGGTCCAGCCCCAGCATTTT.

The rearrangement uses TRBV30 and TRBJ1-1; maybe TRBD1 (5 bases). The CDR3 has 13 residues. Germline CDR1 reads GTSNPN; CDR2 reads SVGIG (reference sequence). V gave up 1 base and J gave up 7 bases, with 13 bases separating them. CDR3 nucleotides: TGTGCCTGGAGTGGACAGATTTTTAGTGAAGCTTTCTTT. Protein sequence: CAWSGQIFSEAFF. Based on the CDR3 plus reference TRBV30 and TRBJ1-1, the full variable domain is SQTIHQWPATLVQPVGSPLSLECTVEGTSNPNLYWYRQAAGRGLQLLFYSVGIGQISSEVPQNLSASRPQDRQFILSSKKLLLSDSGFYLCAWSGQIFSEAFFGQGTRLTVV.